What follows is one TCR beta chain and its context. The source of the sample is a study of tumor T cells in aggressive B-cell lymphoma. There are 20 residues in the CDR3. Per the germline V gene, CDR1 is SGHVS and CDR2 is FQNEAQ. The V and J ends lost 0 bases and 1 base, in that order; junction bases with no gene match: 15. Sequencing used immunoSEQ multiplex PCR; TCRdb keeps in-frame clones, though not all of them. In the table there are about 5,100 clones, 85% to 90% of which are singletons. The sequenced sample consisted of tumor tissue. This clonotype was sampled from an adult with diffuse large B cell lymphoma. This rearrangement joins TRBV7-8 to TRBJ2-1, with TRBD2 matching over 7 bases. DNA for the CDR3: TGTGCCAGCAGCTTAGCTACCCTGTTGGGGGGGGGAGTGTCCTACAATGAGCAGTTCTTC. Translating gives CASSLATLLGGGVSYNEQFF. The entire variable domain, with the rest obtained from reference TRBV7-8 and TRBJ2-1, is as follows: GAGVSQSPRYKVAKRGQDVALRCDPISGHVSLFWYQQALGQGPEFLTYFQNEAQLDKSGLPSDRFFAERPEGSVSTLKIQRTQQEDSAVYLCASSLATLLGGGVSYNEQFFGPGTRLTVL.